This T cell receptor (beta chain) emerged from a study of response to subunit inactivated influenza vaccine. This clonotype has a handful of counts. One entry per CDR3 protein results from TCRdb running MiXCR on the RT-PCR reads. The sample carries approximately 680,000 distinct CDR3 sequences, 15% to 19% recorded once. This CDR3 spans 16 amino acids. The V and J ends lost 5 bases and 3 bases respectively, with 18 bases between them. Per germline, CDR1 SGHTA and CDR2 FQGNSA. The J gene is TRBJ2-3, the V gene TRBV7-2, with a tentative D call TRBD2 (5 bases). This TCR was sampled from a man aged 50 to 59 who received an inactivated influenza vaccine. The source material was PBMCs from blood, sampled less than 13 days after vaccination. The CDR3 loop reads CASSPRVSVLTDTQYF. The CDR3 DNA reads TGTGCCAGCAGCCCTCGAGTTAGCGTGTTAACAGATACGCAGTATTTT.